One sample yielded the 22 T cell receptor beta chains listed below, sequenced in a study of blood T cells in healthy people across ages. Through a sample-barcoded 5' primer and a J-beta primer mix, a second PCR was run for roughly 6 to 12 cycles. One entry per CDR3 protein results from TCRdb running MiXCR on the 5' RACE reads. The data hold about 290,000 distinct CDR3 sequences, with 27% observed a single time. The sample consisted of blood. These receptors were obtained from a woman between 70 and 85 years old in good health.

This chain uses TRBV5-1 with TRBJ1-1; maybe TRBD1 (6 bases). Trimming took 6 bases from V and 4 from J, leaving 19 bases between them. CDR1 and CDR2 (germline): SGHRS, YFSETQ. The CDR3 runs to 15 residues. CDR3 nucleotides: TGCGCCAGCAAGGGACAAGGGGGGCTGGGCACTGAAGCTTTCTTT. This gives the protein CASKGQGGLGTEAFF.

Many counts were recorded for this clonotype. V gene TRBV12-3 or TRBV12-4 combines with J gene TRBJ2-2, with D uncertain. The CDR3 covers 15 residues. Trimming took 4 bases from V and 4 from J, leaving 13 bases between them. CDR3 region: CASSSPWDGTGELFF. CDR3 in DNA: TGTGCCAGCAGTTCCCCGTGGGATGGCACCGGGGAGCTGTTTTTT.

The V call is TRBV5-1, the J call TRBJ2-1, with D unresolved. The V end lost 0 bases, the J end lost 6 bases, and 16 bases lay between the germline ends. The CDR3 contains 16 residues. The germline V gene encodes CDR1 SGHRS and CDR2 YFSETQ. CDR3 nucleotides: TGCGCCAGCAGCTTGGTAGGGTCTTTAGAGACCAATGAGCAGTTCTTC. It encodes CASSLVGSLETNEQFF.

The chain couples TRBV7-2 to TRBJ1-4; weak D call: TRBD1 (5 bases). Germline lookup yields CDR1 SGHTA and CDR2 FQGNSA. Trimming removed 5 bases at V and 7 bases at J, with 17 bases between. The CDR3 has 15 residues. CDR3 residues: CASSRDRAGLEKLFF. CDR3 DNA sequence: TGTGCCAGCAGCAGAGACCGGGCAGGGCTTGAAAAACTGTTTTTT.

The rearrangement uses TRBV7-6 and TRBJ1-3; the match to TRBD1 covers 8 bases. The CDR3 sequence is 15 residues long. The junction had 7 bases not matched to a gene; V was cut back by 4 bases and J by 5 bases. Germline assignment: CDR1 SGHVS and CDR2 FNYEAQ. CDR3 DNA sequence: TGTGCCAGCAGCTCGTACACAGGGGGAAGAAACACCATATATTTT. As protein: CASSSYTGGRNTIYF.

This clonotype was seen more than once but under ten times. This chain's CDR3 is CASSVGGSHSPLHF. The CDR3 coding sequence is TGTGCCAGCAGTGTCGGGGGCAGTCATTCACCCCTCCACTTT. The rearrangement links TRBV6-1 to TRBJ1-6; D perhaps matches TRBD1 (6 bases). The germline V gene encodes CDR1 MNHNS and CDR2 SASEGT. V lost 4 bases, J lost 8 bases, and 12 bases lay in between. This CDR3 is built from 14 residues.

This rearrangement joins TRBV9 to TRBJ2-5; TRBD2 agrees at 13 bases. The J call may not be correct, given that the DNA end is closer to TRBJ2-1. The CDR3 sequence is 17 residues long. The germline gives CDR1 SGDLS, CDR2 YYNGEE. In nucleotides, the CDR3 is TGTGCCAGCAGCGTAGGGACTAGCGGGAGTCCTTGGAATGAGCAGTTCTTC. Amino acids: CASSVGTSGSPWNEQFF.

The chain combines TRBV29-1 with TRBJ2-5; D is unclear. The CDR3 is 10 residues long. Germline V gene sequence: CDR1 SQVTM, CDR2 ANQGSEA. The V end lost 7 bases, the J end lost 3 bases, and 6 bases lay between the germline ends. The CDR3 reads CSAQEETQYF. The CDR3 bases are TGCAGCGCCCAAGAAGAGACCCAGTACTTC.

This chain links TRBV9 with TRBJ2-5; 9 bases agree with TRBD2. The CDR3 contains 18 residues. The germline gives CDR1 SGDLS, CDR2 YYNGEE. V lost 4 bases and J lost 2; bases outside the gene matches: 15. In nucleotides, the CDR3 is TGTGCCAGCAGCAGACTCACTGGGAGCGGGGGGAGACAAGAGACCCAGTACTTC. Protein sequence: CASSRLTGSGGRQETQYF.

In its sample, this clonotype was seen a few times. This rearrangement joins TRBV12-3 or TRBV12-4 to TRBJ2-1; 14 nucleotides align to TRBD2. The CDR3 length is 15 residues. The J segment lost 8 bases and the V segment lost 6 bases, leaving 6 bases of the junction unmatched. The CDR3 bases are TGTGCCAGCAGCCGGACTAGCGGGAGGAGCGATGAGCAGTTCTTC. It encodes CASSRTSGRSDEQFF.

This clonotype is a singleton in its sample. The chain uses TRBV20-1 and TRBJ2-7, with 8 bases lining up with TRBD1. The CDR3 spans 15 residues. Germline loops: CDR1 DFQATT, CDR2 SNEGSKA (reference sequence). Trimming took 0 bases from V and 9 from J; bases not matched to a gene: 13. In DNA form, the CDR3 reads TGCAGTGCTAGAGATAGAGAGACAGGGGCTACGTGGCAGTACTTC. Protein sequence: CSARDRETGATWQYF.

The chain is built from TRBV6-2 or TRBV6-3 and TRBJ2-1, with TRBD2 identical over 12 bases. The J segment lost 4 bases and the V segment lost 6 bases, leaving 7 bases of the junction unmatched. CDR3 length equals 16 residues. CDR1 and CDR2 (germline): MNHEY, SVGEGT. The CDR3: CASRRLAGDLYNEQFF. CDR3 DNA: TGTGCCAGCAGGCGACTAGCGGGAGATCTATACAATGAGCAGTTCTTC.

J is TRBJ1-2 and V is TRBV3-1; weak D call: TRBD1 (5 bases). The germline gives CDR1 LGHDT, CDR2 YNNKEL (reference sequence). The length of the CDR3 is 14 residues. V was cut by 5 bases and J by 3 bases, with 13 bases left in between. The CDR3 sequence: CASSARGRDYGYTF. The DNA for the CDR3 is TGTGCCAGCAGCGCCCGGGGCCGAGACTATGGCTACACCTTC. Combining the CDR3 with reference TRBV3-1 and TRBJ1-2 gives the whole variable domain DTAVSQTPKYLVTQMGNDKSIKCEQNLGHDTMYWYKQDSKKFLKIMFSYNNKELIINETVPNRFSPKSPDKAHLNLHINSLELGDSAVYFCASSARGRDYGYTFGSGTRLTVV.

V is TRBV5-6 and J is TRBJ2-2, with 9 bases matching TRBD1. The CDR3 covers 16 residues. CDR1 is SGHDT and CDR2 is YYEEEE in the germline V gene. V was pared by 4 bases and J by 4 bases, with 8 bases of the junction left unmatched. DNA for the CDR3: TGTGCCAGCAGCCCCGGGACAGGGCGATCCACCGGGGAGCTGTTTTTT. It is translated as CASSPGTGRSTGELFF. Complete variable domain (other parts from reference TRBV5-6 and TRBJ2-2): DAGVTQSPTHLIKTRGQQVTLRCSPKSGHDTVSWYQQALGQGPQFIFQYYEEEERQRGNFPDRFSGHQFPNYSSELNVNALLLGDSALYLCASSPGTGRSTGELFFGEGSRLTVL.

In its sample, this clonotype was seen many times. This chain joins TRBV6-2 or TRBV6-3 and TRBJ2-2; D is possibly TRBD2 (6 bases). V lost 6 bases and J lost 5, with 13 bases in between. This CDR3 comprises 14 residues. Germline V gives CDR1 MNHEY, CDR2 SVGEGT. The CDR3 here is CASRRTGGTGELFF. As DNA, the CDR3 is TGTGCCAGCAGACGCACAGGAGGGACCGGGGAGCTGTTTTTT.

The CDR3 nucleotides read TGCAGTGCCTACCCAGGGTTAGGTATCAGTGGCTACACCTTC. Amino acid sequence: CSAYPGLGISGYTF. The chain links TRBV20-1 to TRBJ1-2; a weak D match, TRBD1 (5 bases). This CDR3 spans 14 amino acids. Germline V gene sequence: CDR1 DFQATT, CDR2 SNEGSKA (reference sequence). Trimming stripped 6 bases from V and 7 bases from J, with 21 bases between.

This chain joins TRBV12-3 or TRBV12-4 and TRBJ2-5; 14 bases fit TRBD2. The J call may be incorrect, as the DNA end agrees better with TRBJ2-7. The CDR3 is 13 residues long. The CDR3 region has the DNA TGTGCCACTTCGGGACTAGCGGGAGTCGAGCAGTACTTC. Translated: CATSGLAGVEQYF.

Only a few counts were recorded for this clonotype. The chain recombines TRBV28 with TRBJ1-3; 7 bases fit TRBD1. The CDR3 is 17 amino acids. The V gene's germline CDR1 is MDHEN and CDR2 SYDVKM. Trimming took 2 bases from V and 3 from J; bases not matched to a gene: 10. The CDR3 loop reads CASSLLSGTVYGNTIYF. DNA for the CDR3: TGTGCCAGCAGTTTACTGTCAGGGACAGTTTATGGAAACACCATATATTTT.

This clonotype has just a few counts. The V call is TRBV28, the J call TRBJ1-5; D is undetermined. Germline assignment: CDR1 MDHEN and CDR2 SYDVKM. The CDR3 contains 17 residues. V lost 5 bases to trimming and J lost 5 bases, with 22 bases between them. The CDR3 loop is CASSQRAGSRFDQPQHF. DNA for the CDR3: TGTGCCAGCAGTCAAAGGGCGGGGTCGCGCTTTGATCAGCCCCAGCATTTT.

The gene calls are TRBV20-1 and TRBJ2-3; maybe TRBD2 (6 bases). CDR1 and CDR2 (germline): DFQATT, SNEGSKA (reference sequence). The CDR3 contains 12 residues. V was trimmed by 5 bases and J by 6 bases, leaving 12 bases between them. The CDR3 protein is CSAGSGVDTQYF. In DNA form, the CDR3 reads TGCAGTGCTGGGTCGGGAGTCGATACGCAGTATTTT.

This chain connects TRBV10-3 to TRBJ1-3, with no clear D. V was trimmed by 8 bases and J by 0 bases, leaving 8 bases between them. Germline CDR1 reads ENHRY; CDR2 reads SYGVKD. CDR3 size: 13 residues. The CDR3, as DNA: TGTGCCATCTTGGCCGACTCTGGAAACACCATATATTTT. Amino acids: CAILADSGNTIYF.

This rearrangement joins TRBV7-3 to TRBJ2-1, with 7 bases that match TRBD2. CDR3 length: 16 residues. V lost 6 bases and J lost 2; bases outside the gene matches: 10. CDR1 and CDR2 from the germline V gene are SGHTA and FQGTGA. CDR3 coding DNA: TGTGCCAGCAGTTCCTCGGGCGGGAGTGCCTACAATGAGCAGTTCTTC. Its translation: CASSSSGGSAYNEQFF.